These T cell receptor beta chains were read from a single sample in a study of memory CD4+ T cells and cytomegalovirus serostatus. The table came from immunoSEQ multiplex PCR; TCRdb's copy has only in-frame clones and leaves some out. The profile shows over 35,000 clones, over 60% of them singletons. Sample: memory CD4+ T cells from blood. Source of these receptors: an adult in good health and CMV-seronegative. Each CDR3 is given with its conserved first and last residue. A D gene is named only where the DNA matches it firmly. A clone size is listed for some rows: how often the clone was seen (once, few, many), or a class if it is expanded.

CASSIVTYSEGNQGNQPQHF TGTGCCAGTAGTATCGTCACATACTCCGAGGGGAACCAGGGCAATCAGCCCCAGCATTTT TRBJ1-5 - - TRBV19
CASGLPRGVSLQETQYF TGTGCTAGTGGTTTGCCACGGGGCGTCAGCTTGCAAGAGACCCAGTACTTC TRBJ2-5 once - TRBV12-5
CASSLETGVQCEQYF TGTGCCAGCAGCTTGGAGACAGGGGTTCAGTGCGAGCAGTACTTC TRBJ2-7 once TRBD1 TRBV5-8
CAIGFKYEQYF TGTGCCATCGGGTTTAAGTACGAGCAGTACTTC TRBJ2-7 - - TRBV10-3
CASSLDRARTEAFF TGTGCCAGCAGCTTAGACAGGGCACGCACTGAAGCTTTCTTT TRBJ1-1 few - TRBV11-1
CASSSDSSNQPQHF TGTGCCAGCAGCTCGGACAGTTCCAATCAGCCCCAGCATTTT TRBJ1-5 - - TRBV11-2
CAWSPPTDTQYF TGTGCCTGGAGTCCCCCCACAGATACGCAGTATTTT TRBJ2-3 few - TRBV30
CASSLRTYEKLFF TGTGCCAGTAGTCTCCGGACTTACGAAAAACTGTTTTTT TRBJ1-4 - - TRBV19
CAWSDRGDTEAFF TGTGCCTGGAGTGACAGGGGTGACACTGAAGCTTTCTTT TRBJ1-1 - TRBD1 TRBV30
CAISEAGQFNTGELFF TGTGCCATCAGTGAGGCGGGACAGTTTAACACCGGGGAGCTGTTTTTT TRBJ2-2 - - TRBV10-3
CASSGTGKGLNEQYF TGTGCCAGCAGCGGGACAGGGAAAGGATTGAACGAGCAGTACTTC TRBJ2-7 - TRBD1 TRBV6-5
CASRTTEGETQYF TGTGCCAGCAGGACCACCGAGGGGGAGACCCAGTACTTC TRBJ2-5 - - TRBV2
CASLGDRYNSPLHF TGTGCCAGCCTCGGGGACAGATATAATTCACCCCTCCACTTT TRBJ1-6 - TRBD1 TRBV6-1
CAWSGEGGYGYTF TGTGCCTGGAGTGGTGAGGGAGGCTATGGCTACACCTTC TRBJ1-2 - - TRBV30
CASSRTGKTEAFF TGTGCCAGCAGCAGAACAGGGAAAACTGAAGCTTTCTTT TRBJ1-1 once - TRBV7-2
CASRGADYGYTF TGTGCCAGCAGAGGGGCTGACTATGGCTACACCTTC TRBJ1-2 - - TRBV6-6
CASSLQGMNTEAFF TGTGCCAGCTCACTACAGGGGATGAACACTGAAGCTTTCTTT TRBJ1-1 few TRBD1 TRBV18
CAIRHVRGGVSYTF TGTGCCATCCGACACGTGAGGGGGGGCGTGAGCTACACCTTC TRBJ1-2 few - TRBV7-9
CASSMGTDNSPLHF TGTGCCAGTAGTATGGGGACGGATAATTCACCCCTCCACTTT TRBJ1-6 - - TRBV19
CASSSRQGDYSPLHF TGTGCCAGCAGCTCCCGACAGGGGGACTATTCACCCCTCCACTTT TRBJ1-6 - TRBD1 TRBV7-8
CASSLEGGTDTQYF TGTGCCAGCAGCTTAGAGGGGGGGACAGATACGCAGTATTTT TRBJ2-3 few - TRBV7-9
CASKDPFYGYTF TGTGCCAGTAAGGACCCGTTCTATGGCTACACCTTC TRBJ1-2 - - TRBV19
CASSLHSYEQYF TGTGCCAGCAGCTTACACTCCTACGAGCAGTACTTC TRBJ2-7 - - TRBV7-9
CASLRDYEQYF TGTGCAAGTCTCAGGGACTACGAGCAGTACTTC TRBJ2-7 - - TRBV11-2
CSVGGQATSYGYTF TGCAGCGTTGGGGGACAGGCAACGTCCTATGGCTACACCTTC TRBJ1-2 - TRBD1 TRBV29-1
CASSLDQGMNTEAFF TGTGCCAGCAGCTTAGATCAGGGGATGAACACTGAAGCTTTCTTT TRBJ1-1 - - TRBV7-9
CASSLEQGGYGYTF TGCGCCAGCAGCTTGGAACAGGGAGGCTATGGCTACACCTTC TRBJ1-2 - - TRBV5-1
CAWSVRQGNTIYF TGTGCCTGGAGTGTTCGCCAGGGAAACACCATATATTTT TRBJ1-3 - - TRBV30
CASSRNTEAFF TGTGCCAGCAGCCGAAACACTGAAGCTTTCTTT TRBJ1-1 - - TRBV7-9
CASSVRLWGYTF TGTGCCAGCAGTGTTAGACTATGGGGCTACACCTTC TRBJ1-2 - - TRBV6-1
CSVARDQSSVGTEAFF TGCAGCGTTGCCCGTGACCAGTCCAGTGTTGGCACTGAAGCTTTCTTT TRBJ1-1 once - TRBV29-1
CASSLTTHRGGDYGYTF TGTGCCAGCAGTCTCACTACCCACAGGGGGGGTGACTATGGCTACACCTTC TRBJ1-2 - TRBD1 TRBV7-8
CASKAARDGGNTIYF TGTGCCAGCAAGGCCGCTCGGGACGGAGGAAACACCATATATTTT TRBJ1-3 - - TRBV5-6
CASSALQGLYSNQPQHF TGTGCCAGCAGTGCGTTGCAGGGCCTTTATAGCAATCAGCCCCAGCATTTT TRBJ1-5 - - TRBV6-1
CASSFGTSGGAEQYF TGTGCCAGCAGCTTTGGGACTAGCGGGGGGGCCGAGCAGTACTTC TRBJ2-7 - TRBD2 TRBV11-2
CASRGQGRNTEAFF TGTGCCAGCAGGGGCCAGGGCCGGAACACTGAAGCTTTCTTT TRBJ1-1 once - TRBV6-1
CASSYSAGLETQYF TGTGCCAGCAGTTACTCGGCAGGGTTAGAGACCCAGTACTTC TRBJ2-5 - - TRBV6-5
CAISITGTVGDEQYF TGTGCCATATCGATTACCGGGACAGTCGGCGACGAGCAGTACTTC TRBJ2-7 - TRBD1 TRBV10-3
CASSERDSNEKLFF TGTGCCAGCAGTGAAAGGGACAGTAATGAAAAACTGTTTTTT TRBJ1-4 few TRBD1 TRBV2
CASSQVEFADTQYF TGCGCCAGCAGCCAAGTGGAGTTCGCGGATACGCAGTATTTT TRBJ2-3 - - TRBV4-1
CASSIPQIGWTEAFF TGTGCCAGTAGTATCCCTCAGATCGGGTGGACTGAAGCTTTCTTT TRBJ1-1 - - TRBV19